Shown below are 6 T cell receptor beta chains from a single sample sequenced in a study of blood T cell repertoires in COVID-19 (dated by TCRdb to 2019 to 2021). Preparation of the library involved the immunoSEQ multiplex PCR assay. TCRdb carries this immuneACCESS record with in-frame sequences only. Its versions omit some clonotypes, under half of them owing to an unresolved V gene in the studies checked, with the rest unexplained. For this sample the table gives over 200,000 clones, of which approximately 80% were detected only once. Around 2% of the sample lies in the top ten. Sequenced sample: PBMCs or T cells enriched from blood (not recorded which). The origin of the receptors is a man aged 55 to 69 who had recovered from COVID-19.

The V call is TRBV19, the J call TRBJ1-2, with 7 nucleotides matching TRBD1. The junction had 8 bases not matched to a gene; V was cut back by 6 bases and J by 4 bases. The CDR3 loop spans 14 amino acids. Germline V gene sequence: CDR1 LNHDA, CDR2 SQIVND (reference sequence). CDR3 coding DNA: TGTGCCAGTAGCCCCCAGGGGGTGGGCTATGGCTACACCTTC. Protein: CASSPQGVGYGYTF.

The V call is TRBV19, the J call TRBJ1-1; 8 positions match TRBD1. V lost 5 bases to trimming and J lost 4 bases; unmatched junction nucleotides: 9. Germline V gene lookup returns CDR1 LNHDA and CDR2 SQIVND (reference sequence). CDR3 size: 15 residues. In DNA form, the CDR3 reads TGTGCCAGTAGTCCCGGACAGGGAGGGATCACTGAAGCTTTCTTT. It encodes CASSPGQGGITEAFF. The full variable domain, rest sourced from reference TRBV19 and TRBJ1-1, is DGGITQSPKYLFRKEGQNVTLSCEQNLNHDAMYWYRQDPGQGLRLIYYSQIVNDFQKGDIAEGYSVSREKKESFPLTVTSAQKNPTAFYLCASSPGQGGITEAFFGQGTRLTVV.

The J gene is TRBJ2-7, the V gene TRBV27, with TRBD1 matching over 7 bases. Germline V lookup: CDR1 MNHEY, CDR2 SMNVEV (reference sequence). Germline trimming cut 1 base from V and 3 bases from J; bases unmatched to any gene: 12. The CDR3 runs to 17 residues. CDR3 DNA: TGTGCCAGCAGTTTATGGTCAGGGGGACGCTCCAACTACGAGCAGTACTTC. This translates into CASSLWSGGRSNYEQYF.

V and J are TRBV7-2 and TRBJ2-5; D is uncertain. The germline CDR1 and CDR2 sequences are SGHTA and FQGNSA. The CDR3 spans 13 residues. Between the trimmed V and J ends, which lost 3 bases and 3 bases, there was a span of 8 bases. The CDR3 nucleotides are TGTGCCAGCAGCTTCTCTAGAGAAGAGACCCAGTACTTC. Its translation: CASSFSREETQYF.

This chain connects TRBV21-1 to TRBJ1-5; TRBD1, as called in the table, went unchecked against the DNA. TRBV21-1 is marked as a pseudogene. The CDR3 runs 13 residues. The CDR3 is CASIRVLNQPQHF. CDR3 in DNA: TGTGCCAGCATCAGGGTCCTCAATCAGCCCCAGCATTTT.

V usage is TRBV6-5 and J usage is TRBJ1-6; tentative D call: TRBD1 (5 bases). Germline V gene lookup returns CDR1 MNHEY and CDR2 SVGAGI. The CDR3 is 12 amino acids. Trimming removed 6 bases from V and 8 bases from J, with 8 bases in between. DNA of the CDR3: TGTGCCAGCAGCGGGGGGGATTCACCCCTCCACTTT. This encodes CASSGGDSPLHF.